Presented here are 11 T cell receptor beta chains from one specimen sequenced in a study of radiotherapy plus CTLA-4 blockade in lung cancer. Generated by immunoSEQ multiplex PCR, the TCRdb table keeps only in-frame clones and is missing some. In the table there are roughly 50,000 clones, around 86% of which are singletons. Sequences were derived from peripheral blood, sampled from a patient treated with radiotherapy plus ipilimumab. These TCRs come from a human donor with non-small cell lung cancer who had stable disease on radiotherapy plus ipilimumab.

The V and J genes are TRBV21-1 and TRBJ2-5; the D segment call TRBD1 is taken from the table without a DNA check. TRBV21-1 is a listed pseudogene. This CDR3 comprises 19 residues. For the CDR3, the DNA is TGTGCCAGCAGCAAAGATAGGAGAGGTAGGGACAGGGTTCCGTGGACCCAGTACTTC. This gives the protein CASSKDRRGRDRVPWTQYF.

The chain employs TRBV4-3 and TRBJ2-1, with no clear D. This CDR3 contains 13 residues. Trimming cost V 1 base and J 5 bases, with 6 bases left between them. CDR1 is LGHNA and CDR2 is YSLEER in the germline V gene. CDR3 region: CASSQGRHNEQFF. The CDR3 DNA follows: TGCGCCAGCAGCCAAGGCAGGCACAATGAGCAGTTCTTC.

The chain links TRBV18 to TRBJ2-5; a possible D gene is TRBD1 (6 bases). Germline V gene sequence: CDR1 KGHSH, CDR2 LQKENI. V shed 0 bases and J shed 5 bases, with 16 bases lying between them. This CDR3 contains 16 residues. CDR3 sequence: CASSPPSARGWETQYF. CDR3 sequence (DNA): TGTGCCAGCTCACCACCTTCCGCCAGGGGCTGGGAGACCCAGTACTTC.

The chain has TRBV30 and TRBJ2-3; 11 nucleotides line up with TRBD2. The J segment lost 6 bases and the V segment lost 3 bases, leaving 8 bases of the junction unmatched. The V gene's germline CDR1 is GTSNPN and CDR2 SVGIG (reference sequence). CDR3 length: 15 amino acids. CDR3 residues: CAWRALAGAEDTQYF. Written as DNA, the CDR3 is TGTGCCTGGAGGGCACTAGCGGGAGCGGAGGATACGCAGTATTTT.

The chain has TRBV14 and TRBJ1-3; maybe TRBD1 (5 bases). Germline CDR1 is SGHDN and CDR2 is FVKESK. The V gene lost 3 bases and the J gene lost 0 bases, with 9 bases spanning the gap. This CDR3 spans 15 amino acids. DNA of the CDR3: TGTGCCAGCAGCCAGGGCGGACACTCTGGAAACACCATATATTTT. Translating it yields CASSQGGHSGNTIYF.

CDR3 sequence: CASSQGGTSGRGRETQYF. The CDR3, as DNA: TGTGCCAGCAGCCAAGGGGGGACTAGCGGGAGAGGGCGGGAGACCCAGTACTTC. The chain joins TRBV11-2 to TRBJ2-5, with TRBD2 matching 14 bases. Per germline, CDR1 SGHAT and CDR2 FQNNGV. The CDR3 covers 18 residues. J was trimmed by 5 bases and V by 5 bases; bases with no gene match: 13.

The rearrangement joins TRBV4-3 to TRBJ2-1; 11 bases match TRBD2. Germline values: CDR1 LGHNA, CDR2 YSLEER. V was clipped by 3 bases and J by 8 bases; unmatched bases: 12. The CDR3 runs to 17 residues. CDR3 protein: CASSQSPTSGSLDEQFF. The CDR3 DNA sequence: TGCGCCAGCAGCCAGTCCCCAACTAGCGGGAGCTTGGATGAGCAGTTCTTC.

CDR3 coding DNA: TGTGCCAGCACCCCCCCGGCTAGCGGGGGTACGCAGTATTTT. Translation: CASTPPASGGTQYF. The gene calls are TRBV27 and TRBJ2-3; TRBD2 aligns across 10 bases. Germline-derived CDR1 and CDR2 are MNHEY and SMNVEV (reference sequence). CDR3 length equals 14 residues. The J segment lost 8 bases and the V segment lost 7 bases, leaving 9 bases of the junction unmatched.

CDR3 region: CASSQVTSGSPTDTQYF. DNA for the CDR3: TGTGCCAGCAGCCAAGTGACTAGCGGGAGTCCCACAGATACGCAGTATTTT. The chain couples TRBV4-2 to TRBJ2-3, with 12 bases fitting TRBD2. The germline gives CDR1 LGHNA, CDR2 YNFKEQ. V trimming: 1 base; J trimming: 2 bases; junction bases outside the gene matches: 4. The length of the CDR3 is 17 residues.

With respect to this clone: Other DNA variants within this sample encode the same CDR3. The CDR3 loop is CASSSAGGYEQYF. In DNA, the CDR3 is TGTGCCAGTAGTAGCGCGGGTGGGTACGAGCAGTACTTC. This chain connects TRBV19 to TRBJ2-7, with D perhaps TRBD2 (5 bases). The V gene's germline CDR1 is LNHDA and CDR2 SQIVND (reference sequence). This CDR3 contains 13 residues. V shed 4 bases and J shed 4 bases, with 11 bases lying between them.

The CDR3 DNA sequence: TGTGCCAGCAGCCAAGCGGCGAATCAGCCCCAGCATTTT. Amino acids: CASSQAANQPQHF. The chain recombines TRBV7-8 with TRBJ1-5; D is uncertain. Looked up from germline, CDR1 is SGHVS and CDR2 is FQNEAQ. The CDR3 runs to 13 residues. V gave up 5 bases and J gave up 4 bases, with 9 bases separating them.